Presented here are 9 T cell receptor beta chains from one specimen sequenced in a study of blood T cell repertoires in COVID-19. Only in-frame clones appear in the TCRdb table, and some are missing; sequencing was by immunoSEQ multiplex PCR. The profile covers around 400,000 clones, with around 83% appearing a single time and roughly 5.1% taken by the ten largest. The sample was PBMCs or T cells enriched from blood (not recorded which). These TCRs come from a woman in her fifties or sixties who had recovered from COVID-19.

The V and J genes are TRBV7-2 and TRBJ2-1; D perhaps matches TRBD1 (5 bases). V lost 2 bases to trimming and J lost 1 base, with 9 bases between them. CDR1 is SGHTA, CDR2 FQGNSA, per germline. The CDR3 length is 15 residues. CDR3 region: CASSLIKGSYNEQFF. CDR3 coding DNA: TGTGCCAGCAGCTTAATTAAGGGGTCCTACAATGAGCAGTTCTTC.

The table lists this clone with a few counts. The V call is TRBV3-1 (or the pseudogene TRBV3-2), the J call TRBJ1-1; unclear D gene. V gave up 1 base and J gave up 5 bases, with 11 bases separating them. Looked up from germline, CDR1 is LGHDT and CDR2 is YNNKEL (reference sequence). CDR3 size: 14 residues. CDR3 loop: CASSQGTGVTEAFF. For the CDR3, the DNA is TGTGCCAGCAGCCAAGGGACCGGGGTAACTGAAGCTTTCTTT.

The gene calls are TRBV4-2 and TRBJ1-1, with TRBD1 matching 7 bases. Germline loops: CDR1 LGHNA, CDR2 YNFKEQ. The CDR3 contains 15 residues. V gave up 4 bases and J gave up 1 base; unmatched junction bases: 6. CDR3: CASSPRGVGNTEAFF. For the CDR3, the DNA is TGTGCCAGCAGCCCCAGGGGGGTGGGGAACACTGAAGCTTTCTTT.

The rearrangement joins TRBV15 to TRBJ2-5; tentative D call: TRBD1 (6 bases). Germline values: CDR1 LNHNV, CDR2 YYDKDF (reference sequence). V dropped 1 base and J dropped 0 bases, with 15 bases sitting between them. CDR3 size: 17 residues. The CDR3 DNA is TGTGCCACCAGCAGAGTCCAGGGGCGAATTGACCAAGAGACCCAGTACTTC. The encoded protein is CATSRVQGRIDQETQYF.

CDR3 DNA: TGTGCCACCAGGGGCCTAGACAGTCGCTACACCTTC. Translating gives CATRGLDSRYTF. This sequence joins TRBV14 and TRBJ1-2, with a weak D call TRBD1 (6 bases). The CDR3 runs 12 residues. Germline V lookup: CDR1 SGHDN, CDR2 FVKESK. V dropped 10 bases and J dropped 9 bases, with 18 bases sitting between them.

V is TRBV7-3 and J is TRBJ2-1; D is possibly TRBD1 (6 bases). This CDR3 spans 15 amino acids. Germline V CDR1 and CDR2: SGHTA, FQGTGA. Trimming took off 6 bases at V and 2 bases at J, with 14 bases between the two ends. The CDR3 loop is CASSPTGTPYNEQFF. Written as DNA, the CDR3 is TGTGCCAGCAGTCCGACCGGGACACCCTACAATGAGCAGTTCTTC.

This chain joins TRBV27 and TRBJ1-1, with 9 bases lining up with TRBD1. This CDR3 contains 14 residues. The trim removed 6 bases at V and 3 bases at J, leaving 5 bases unmatched. Germline assignment: CDR1 MNHEY and CDR2 SMNVEV (reference sequence). In DNA, the CDR3 is TGTGCCAGCAGAGCAACAGGGGGCTACACTGAAGCTTTCTTT. It is translated as CASRATGGYTEAFF.

This clone was recorded a few times. The chain is built from TRBV2 and TRBJ1-1; possibly TRBD1 for D (5 bases). Per the germline V gene, CDR1 is SNHLY and CDR2 is FYNNEI. V was pared by 3 bases and J by 2 bases, with 10 bases between. The CDR3 length is 14 residues. The DNA of the CDR3 is TGTGCCAGCAGTGACGACAGCTTTAACACTGAAGCTTTCTTT. Encoded protein: CASSDDSFNTEAFF.

The genes are TRBV5-1 and TRBJ1-2, with 7 bases lining up with TRBD1. Trimming at V came to 1 base and at J to 8 bases, leaving 11 bases not matched to a gene. Germline loops: CDR1 SGHRS, CDR2 YFSETQ. This CDR3 region has 15 residues. The CDR3 region is CASSLKGGAAWGYTF. The DNA for the CDR3 is TGCGCCAGCAGCTTGAAAGGGGGCGCGGCATGGGGCTACACCTTC.